This T cell receptor beta chain originates from a study of T cell changes during pregnancy in multiple sclerosis. TCRdb's copy holds only in-frame clones and misses some; the assay was immunoSEQ multiplex PCR. The sample includes about 100,000 clones, around 92% of them seen just once. V lost 6 bases to trimming and J lost 1 base; unmatched junction nucleotides: 16. Germline V gene lookup returns CDR1 SGHVS and CDR2 FNYEAQ. The CDR3 totals 19 residues. This clonotype was sampled from a female donor with multiple sclerosis, enrolled in a pregnancy study. The sample consisted of peripheral blood, taken in the second trimester of pregnancy. The chain uses TRBV7-6 and TRBJ1-1; 11 bases match TRBD1. CDR3 DNA sequence: TGTGCCAGCAGAAGCCCTTGGGACAGGGGGTTCGGGAGGAACACTGAAGCTTTCTTT. It translates to CASRSPWDRGFGRNTEAFF.